This TCR beta chain was recorded in a study of T cell responses to AZD1222 COVID-19 vaccine. The CDR3 sequence is 16 residues long. V was clipped by 0 bases and J by 2 bases, with 14 bases between them. Germline CDR1 SGHRS, CDR2 YFSETQ. Samples with a second dose at about 4 or about 12 weeks were pooled together. Generated by immunoSEQ multiplex PCR, the TCRdb table keeps only in-frame clones and is missing some. Counted here are about 120,000 clones, roughly 90% occurring once; the ten biggest clones make up roughly 2.7%. The source was peripheral blood, collected 28 days after the second AZD1222 dose. The sequence derives from an adult who received the AZD1222 COVID-19 vaccine. J is TRBJ2-5 and V is TRBV5-1; the D gene is possibly TRBD2 (6 bases). Written as DNA, the CDR3 is TGCGCCAGCAGCTTGGGCCCCCCGGGGACTCAAGAGACCCAGTACTTC. Amino acid sequence: CASSLGPPGTQETQYF.